This TCR beta chain was retrieved from a study of blood T cells in healthy people across ages. Overall study context: Template-switching capture recovered about one barcoded beta molecule per two T cells.

For the second PCR, which ran for about 6 to 11 cycles, a sample-barcoded 5' primer and a J-beta primer mix were used. MiXCR, applied by TCRdb to the 5' RACE reads, yields one record per CDR3 protein. The repertoire holds 500,000 to 650,000 distinct CDR3 sequences, with roughly a quarter as singletons. The study's findings and limits: Diversity figures based on one million T cells were deemed too low.

Ten milliliters of peripheral blood were drawn from each donor into EDTA-treated tubes. Per-sample yields of isolated PBMCs were at least 6 million. Remarks on this clonotype: The antigen remains unidentified.

Separately, the same data were catalogued under a study of T cells of mothers and their children.

This TCR derives from a boy aged 2-15 years in good health. Material: blood.

The CDR3 loop is CAGGREHYEQYF. The DNA for the CDR3 is TGTGCAGGGGGCAGGGAACACTACGAGCAGTACTTC. This rearrangement joins TRBV10-3 to TRBJ2-5; the match to TRBD1 covers 7 bases. The J call may not be correct, given that the DNA end is closer to TRBJ2-7. The CDR3 loop spans 12 amino acids. CDR1 ENHRY and CDR2 SYGVKD come from the germline V gene.